The 18 T cell receptor beta chains below all came from one sample that was sequenced in a study of PD-L1 blockade in urothelial cancer. Profiling relied on immunoSEQ multiplex PCR, and the TCRdb table lists in-frame clones only, not all of them. The sample holds roughly 29,000 clones, 80% to 85% seen once. Material: PBMCs, obtained around atezolizumab (anti-PD-L1) treatment. The receptors come from a man aged 45-65 years with urothelial cancer.

J is TRBJ2-2 and V is TRBV9; D is possibly TRBD1 (6 bases). CDR1 is SGDLS and CDR2 is YYNGEE in the germline V gene. The CDR3 runs to 15 residues. Trimming left V 0 bases short and J 5 bases short, with 11 bases between. The CDR3 region is CASSVVQGWTGELFF. In DNA form, the CDR3 reads TGTGCCAGCAGCGTAGTACAGGGATGGACCGGGGAGCTGTTTTTT.

Only one count was recorded for this clone. This chain uses TRBV28 with TRBJ2-5; the D gene is possibly TRBD2 (7 bases). The germline V gene has CDR1 MDHEN and CDR2 SYDVKM. This CDR3 is 13 amino acids long. V lost 2 bases, J lost 11 bases, and 15 bases lay in between. The CDR3 region has the DNA TGTGCCAGCAGTTTAGGGGGGGTGGGGGCACAGTACTTC. Translated, it gives CASSLGGVGAQYF. Variable domain in full (rest from reference TRBV28 and TRBJ2-5): DVKVTQSSRYLVKRTGEKVFLECVQDMDHENMFWYRQDPGLGLRLIYFSYDVKMKEKGDIPEGYSVSREKKERFSLILESASTNQTSMYLCASSLGGVGAQYFGPGTRLLVL.

This chain links TRBV5-1 with TRBJ1-1; D is unclear. Per the germline V gene, CDR1 is SGHRS and CDR2 is YFSETQ. The CDR3 extends over 13 amino acids. The V end lost 0 bases, the J end lost 1 base, and 4 bases lay between the germline ends. Written as DNA, the CDR3 is TGCGCCAGCAGCTTGGTATCGAACACTGAAGCTTTCTTT. This gives the protein CASSLVSNTEAFF.

The gene calls are TRBV6-1 and TRBJ1-2, with 7 bases matching TRBD1. This CDR3 is 13 amino acids long. The V and J ends lost 6 bases and 6 bases, in that order; junction bases with no gene match: 7. The V gene's germline CDR1 is MNHNS and CDR2 SASEGT. CDR3 nucleotide sequence: TGTGCCAGCAGCGGGGTGGACAGGAATGGCTACACCTTC. It specifies CASSGVDRNGYTF.

By frequency in the sample, this clone is medium-sized. This sample also contains other DNA sequences that code for the same CDR3. This CDR3 is CASSISRTGNYGYTF. In nucleotides, the CDR3 is TGTGCCAGTAGTATTTCCAGGACAGGCAACTATGGCTACACCTTC. V and J are TRBV19 and TRBJ1-2; TRBD1 matches at 7 bases. Germline trimming cut 3 bases from V and 2 bases from J; bases unmatched to any gene: 6. The CDR3 has 15 residues. CDR1 and CDR2 from the germline V gene are LNHDA and SQIVND (reference sequence).

The rearrangement joins TRBV14 to TRBJ2-7; 12 positions agree with TRBD2. The CDR3 sequence is 15 residues long. In germline, CDR1 is SGHDN, CDR2 FVKESK. The trim removed 5 bases at V and 6 bases at J, leaving 8 bases unmatched. CDR3 nucleotide sequence: TGTGCCAGCAGCTATCTAGCGGGAGGGCTGAGCGAGCAGTACTTC. This codes for CASSYLAGGLSEQYF.

This clone was observed a single time. The rearrangement uses TRBV10-2 and TRBJ2-4, with 14 nucleotides matching TRBD2. Germline V CDR1 and CDR2: WSHSY, SAAADI. V lost 0 bases and J lost 4; bases outside the gene matches: 8. The CDR3 runs to 19 residues. The CDR3 region is CASSESLTSGGAGKNIQYF. The CDR3 DNA reads TGCGCCAGCAGTGAGTCGTTGACTAGCGGGGGGGCGGGGAAAAACATTCAGTACTTC.

J is TRBJ2-5 and V is TRBV19; the match to TRBD1 covers 9 bases. CDR1 is LNHDA, CDR2 SQIVND, per germline (reference sequence). The J segment lost 4 bases and the V segment lost 6 bases, leaving 9 bases of the junction unmatched. This CDR3 region has 15 residues. Here the CDR3 reads CASRFQTGGGETQYF. CDR3 DNA: TGTGCCAGTAGGTTCCAAACAGGGGGCGGAGAGACCCAGTACTTC.

V gene TRBV19 combines with J gene TRBJ2-1; 9 nucleotides line up with TRBD1. V dropped 2 bases and J dropped 8; count of bases not matched to a gene: 13. Germline CDR1 is LNHDA and CDR2 is SQIVND (reference sequence). The CDR3 totals 17 residues. This chain's CDR3 is CASSIFGTGRILHEQFF. CDR3 DNA: TGTGCCAGTAGTATATTTGGGACAGGGAGAATTTTGCATGAGCAGTTCTTC.

This chain uses TRBV4-1 with TRBJ1-1; tentatively, D is TRBD1 (6 bases). The CDR3 consists of 15 residues. The ends were cut back, 4 bases at V and 4 bases at J, with 16 bases in the middle. Germline V gene sequence: CDR1 MGHRA, CDR2 YSYEKL. The CDR3 protein is CASSLEQGTGTEAFF. In nucleotides, the CDR3 is TGCGCCAGCAGCCTAGAACAGGGTACTGGCACTGAAGCTTTCTTT.

V is TRBV14 and J is TRBJ1-3, with D tentatively TRBD1 (6 bases). Trimming cost V 6 bases and J 1 base, with 10 bases left between them. The CDR3 is 14 amino acids. In germline, CDR1 is SGHDN, CDR2 FVKESK. CDR3 region: CASRATGSGNTIYF. The CDR3 coding sequence is TGTGCCAGCAGGGCCACAGGGTCTGGAAACACCATATATTTT.

The chain carries TRBV6-1 and TRBJ2-6; D gene uncertain. Germline lookup yields CDR1 MNHNS and CDR2 SASEGT. V lost 1 base and J lost 4, with 8 bases in between. This CDR3 has 15 residues. This chain's CDR3 is CASSEGSFGANVLTF. In DNA form, the CDR3 reads TGTGCCAGCAGTGAAGGTAGTTTCGGGGCCAACGTCCTGACTTTC.

The genes are TRBV11-3 and TRBJ2-1; a weak D match, TRBD1 (5 bases). The CDR3 is made up of 11 amino acids. In germline, CDR1 is SGHNT, CDR2 YENEEA. Trimming pared 4 bases from V and 7 bases from J, leaving 5 bases between. The CDR3 spells CASSSGNEQFF. CDR3 nucleotide sequence: TGTGCCAGCAGCTCAGGGAATGAGCAGTTCTTC.

The rearrangement links TRBV18 to TRBJ2-5; 7 positions agree with TRBD1. After removal of 3 bases from V and 4 bases from J, the junction contained 8 bases not matched to a gene. Looked up from germline, CDR1 is KGHSH and CDR2 is LQKENI. CDR3 length: 15 amino acids. CDR3 sequence reads: CASSPEQGPGETQYF. In DNA form, the CDR3 reads TGTGCCAGCTCACCTGAACAGGGGCCTGGAGAGACCCAGTACTTC.

This clone was detected a few times. V is TRBV6-1 and J is TRBJ2-1; 9 bases align to TRBD1. This CDR3 has 15 residues. J lost 9 bases, V lost 5 bases, and 11 bases had no gene match. CDR1 and CDR2 from the germline V gene are MNHNS and SASEGT. The CDR3 loop is CASSSRDRVSFEQFF. DNA for the CDR3: TGTGCCAGCAGTTCCCGGGACAGGGTTAGTTTTGAGCAGTTCTTC.

This clone was detected only a few times. This chain connects TRBV15 to TRBJ2-7; no definite D call. The CDR3 spans 13 residues. CDR1 is LNHNV, CDR2 YYDKDF, per germline (reference sequence). The V end lost 6 bases, the J end lost 3 bases, and 12 bases lay between the germline ends. This CDR3 reads CATSSPEDYEQYF. The CDR3 DNA reads TGTGCCACCAGTTCCCCCGAGGACTACGAGCAGTACTTC. Variable domain in full (rest from reference TRBV15 and TRBJ2-7): DAMVIQNPRYQVTQFGKPVTLSCSQTLNHNVMYWYQQKSSQAPKLLFHYYDKDFNNEADTPDNFQSRRPNTSFCFLDIRSPGLGDTAMYLCATSSPEDYEQYFGPGTRLTVT.

J is TRBJ1-4 and V is TRBV7-2; D gene uncertain. CDR3 size: 16 residues. V was pared by 3 bases and J by 0 bases, with 11 bases between. CDR1 and CDR2 (germline): SGHTA, FQGNSA. This CDR3 is CASSFSTRTTNEKLFF. CDR3 coding DNA: TGTGCCAGCAGCTTTTCGACTCGAACAACTAATGAAAAACTGTTTTTT.

This clone has more than one count but fewer than ten. The CDR3 loop reads CATCPGQGYNEQFF. The CDR3 DNA reads TGTGCCACCTGTCCGGGACAGGGCTACAATGAGCAGTTCTTC. This chain uses TRBV19 with TRBJ2-1, with 9 bases that match TRBD1. CDR3 size: 14 residues. Germline CDR1 reads LNHDA; CDR2 reads SQIVND (reference sequence). The V segment lost 10 bases and the J segment 3 bases; nucleotides outside the gene matches: 7.